These T cell receptor beta chains were read from a single sample in a study of blood T cell repertoires in COVID-19. The data were produced by immunoSEQ multiplex PCR, yet TCRdb's version contains in-frame clones alone and is incomplete. This sample has 200,000 to 250,000 clones; approximately 84% occur once, and the top ten carry 4% to 4.5%. The specimen sequenced was peripheral blood. Receptor source: a man aged 50 or older with acute or convalescent COVID-19. Each CDR3 is given with its conserved first and last residue. D genes are given only for firm matches. Not every row has a clone size; where given, it reads once, few, many or a size class.

clone_size | j_call | d_call | v_call | cdr3_aa | cdr3_nt
NA | TRBJ2-3 | NA | TRBV11-2 | CASSRQVADTQYF | TGTGCCAGCAGCAGACAGGTCGCAGATACGCAGTATTTT
once | TRBJ2-7 | NA | TRBV6-6 | CASSYFPQETYEQYF | TGTGCCAGCAGTTACTTCCCCCAAGAGACCTACGAGCAGTACTTC
NA | TRBJ1-1 | TRBD1 | TRBV15 | CATSRGGQGAPTEAFF | TGTGCCACCAGCAGAGGGGGACAGGGAGCCCCCACTGAAGCTTTCTTT
NA | TRBJ1-5 | NA | TRBV5-6 | CASSSGVQPQHF | TGTGCCAGCAGCTCCGGAGTTCAGCCCCAGCATTTT
NA | TRBJ1-3 | NA | TRBV9 | CASSPRQGSGNTIYF | TGTGCCAGCAGCCCTCGGCAGGGCTCTGGAAACACCATATATTTT
NA | TRBJ2-3 | NA | TRBV10-3 | CAISESGPKRDTQYF | TGTGCCATCAGTGAGTCGGGGCCGAAAAGGGATACGCAGTATTTT
NA | TRBJ1-2 | TRBD1 | TRBV6-2/TRBV6-3 | CASSMTGAAGYTF | TGTGCCAGCAGCATGACAGGGGCTGCGGGCTACACCTTC
NA | TRBJ1-5 | NA | TRBV9 | CASSPGVGNQPQHF | TGTGCCAGCAGCCCCGGGGTGGGAAATCAGCCCCAGCATTTT
NA | TRBJ2-1 | NA | TRBV2 | CASTLDTNEQFF | TGTGCCAGCACCTTAGACACCAATGAGCAGTTCTTC
NA | TRBJ2-1 | NA | TRBV11-2 | CASSSRGGEQFF | TGTGCCAGCAGCAGCAGGGGTGGAGAGCAGTTCTTC
NA | TRBJ2-6 | NA | TRBV6-5 | CASSTVSGANVLTF | TGTGCCAGCAGCACGGTCTCTGGGGCCAACGTCCTGACTTTC
NA | TRBJ1-5 | NA | TRBV7-6 | CASSLVGGGQPQHF | TGTGCCAGCAGCTTAGTGGGGGGGGGTCAGCCCCAGCATTTT
NA | TRBJ1-1 | NA | TRBV29-1 | CSVVRVGNTEAFF | TGCAGCGTTGTCAGGGTTGGGAACACTGAAGCTTTCTTT
NA | TRBJ1-2 | NA | TRBV11-2 | CASSLAGANSRDGYTF | TGTGCCAGCAGCTTGGCAGGGGCCAACTCAAGGGATGGCTACACCTTC
once | TRBJ2-6 | TRBD1 | TRBV18 | CASSPLGQGPTGANVLTF | TGTGCCAGCTCACCACTTGGACAGGGCCCCACTGGGGCCAACGTCCTGACTTTC
NA | TRBJ1-1 | NA | TRBV18 | CASSHGRGASMNTEAFF | TGTGCCAGCTCACACGGTCGCGGGGCGTCTATGAACACTGAAGCTTTCTTT
NA | TRBJ1-1 | NA | TRBV9 | CASSAEPGGRNTEAFF | TGTGCCAGCAGCGCGGAACCCGGCGGGAGGAACACTGAAGCTTTCTTT
NA | TRBJ2-3 | TRBD2 | TRBV19 | CASSIRASGAPDTQYF | TGTGCCAGTAGTATAAGAGCTAGCGGGGCCCCAGATACGCAGTATTTT
NA | TRBJ1-5 | NA | TRBV10-3 | CAIRRDSNQPQHF | TGTGCCATCAGAAGAGATAGCAATCAGCCCCAGCATTTT
NA | TRBJ1-1 | NA | TRBV19 | CASMLLGRGTEAFF | TGTGCCAGTATGTTGCTGGGCAGGGGCACTGAAGCTTTCTTT
NA | TRBJ1-3 | NA | TRBV2 | CASSVRPPGQRSGNTIYF | TGTGCCAGCAGTGTCCGGCCCCCGGGACAACGCTCTGGAAACACCATATATTTT
NA | TRBJ2-5 | NA | TRBV7-9 | CASSFGTGEETQYF | TGTGCCAGCAGCTTCGGGACGGGAGAAGAGACCCAGTACTTC
NA | TRBJ1-1 | TRBD1 | TRBV27 | CASRRVSGGKNTEAFF | TGTGCCAGCAGAAGGGTTTCAGGGGGCAAGAACACTGAAGCTTTCTTT
NA | TRBJ2-3 | NA | TRBV2 | CASSFRGGGTDTQYF | TGTGCCAGCAGCTTCCGAGGGGGGGGTACAGATACGCAGTATTTT
once | TRBJ2-2 | NA | TRBV6-5 | CASNAGAGGELFF | TGTGCCAGCAACGCAGGGGCGGGCGGGGAGCTGTTTTTT
NA | TRBJ1-3 | NA | TRBV19 | CASSGDRTSGNTIYF | TGTGCCAGTAGTGGCGACAGGACCTCTGGAAACACCATATATTTT
NA | TRBJ2-2 | TRBD1 | TRBV24-1 | CATSEGQGEIGELFF | TGTGCCACCAGTGAGGGACAGGGGGAAATCGGGGAGCTGTTTTTT
NA | TRBJ1-5 | NA | TRBV5-1 | CASSSIRDTHQPQHF | TGCGCCAGCAGCTCCATCCGGGACACTCATCAGCCCCAGCATTTT
NA | TRBJ1-4 | NA | TRBV11-2 | CASSTNRQSTNEKLFF | TGTGCCAGCAGCACTAACCGACAGTCAACTAATGAAAAACTGTTTTTT
NA | TRBJ1-2 | NA | TRBV3-1/TRBV3-2 | CASSQEAGANYGYTF | TGTGCCAGCAGCCAAGAGGCAGGGGCGAACTATGGCTACACCTTC
NA | TRBJ1-2 | NA | TRBV5-8 | CASSSYFTYGYTF | TGTGCCAGCAGTTCCTACTTCACCTATGGCTACACCTTC
NA | TRBJ1-5 | TRBD1 | TRBV19 | CASGVFWDSQNQPQHF | TGTGCCAGCGGAGTTTTCTGGGACAGCCAGAATCAGCCCCAGCATTTT
NA | TRBJ1-2 | TRBD1 | TRBV5-5 | CASTPQQGQNYGYTF | TGTGCCAGCACGCCACAGCAGGGACAGAACTATGGCTACACCTTC
once | TRBJ1-3 | NA | TRBV18 | CASSREGEGNTIYF | TGTGCCAGCTCACGTGAAGGAGAGGGAAACACCATATATTTT
NA | TRBJ2-6 | TRBD1 | TRBV9 | CASSTGTGNFFGANVLTF | TGTGCCAGCAGCACAGGGACAGGGAATTTCTTTGGGGCCAACGTCCTGACTTTC
NA | TRBJ2-7 | TRBD1 | TRBV11-2 | CASSFDRDSHYEQYF | TGTGCCAGCAGCTTCGACCGGGACAGCCACTACGAGCAGTACTTC
NA | TRBJ2-1 | TRBD2 | TRBV19 | CASIPRGITSYNEQFF | TGTGCCAGTATCCCGCGGGGGATCACCTCCTACAATGAGCAGTTCTTC
NA | TRBJ1-2 | NA | TRBV5-6 | CASSLDRTDFNYGYTF | TGTGCCAGCAGCTTGGACCGGACAGACTTTAACTATGGCTACACCTTC
NA | TRBJ1-1 | NA | TRBV4-1 | CASSQGPVGTPMNTEAFF | TGCGCCAGCAGCCAAGGTCCCGTGGGGACACCAATGAACACTGAAGCTTTCTTT
NA | TRBJ2-7 | NA | TRBV7-2 | CASSPSRHTYEQYF | TGTGCCAGCAGCCCTAGCAGGCATACCTACGAGCAGTACTTC
NA | TRBJ1-6 | TRBD1 | TRBV5-4 | CASSYRGSGSPLHF | TGTGCCAGCAGCTACAGGGGATCGGGCTCACCCCTCCACTTT
NA | TRBJ1-2 | TRBD1 | TRBV6-5 | CASTRDRDGYTF | TGTGCCAGCACAAGGGACAGGGATGGCTACACCTTC
NA | TRBJ1-1 | NA | TRBV7-6 | CASSLLTGMNTEAFF | TGTGCCAGCAGCTTATTAACAGGCATGAACACTGAAGCTTTCTTT
once | TRBJ2-3 | NA | TRBV4-2 | CASSTLGGGDSTDTQYF | TGTGCCAGCAGCACCCTGGGCGGGGGCGATAGCACAGATACGCAGTATTTT
NA | TRBJ1-3 | TRBD1 | TRBV19 | CASRWDRGNTIYF | TGTGCCAGTAGGTGGGACAGGGGAAACACCATATATTTT
once | TRBJ1-1 | NA | TRBV19 | CASSPQVGTEAFF | TGTGCCAGTAGTCCACAGGTAGGCACTGAAGCTTTCTTT
NA | TRBJ2-3 | TRBD2 | TRBV19 | CASSIRGGVTDTQYF | TGTGCCAGTAGTATCCGCGGGGGGGTAACAGATACGCAGTATTTT
NA | TRBJ2-7 | NA | TRBV19 | CASSISEVTNSYEQYF | TGTGCCAGTAGTATTTCGGAGGTGACGAACTCCTACGAGCAGTACTTC
once | TRBJ2-7 | NA | TRBV10-3 | CAISENGFEQYF | TGTGCCATCAGTGAGAACGGTTTCGAGCAGTACTTC
NA | TRBJ1-2 | NA | TRBV19 | CASTTTPSDPSPLPGYTF | TGTGCCAGTACCACTACCCCCTCTGATCCGAGCCCACTACCTGGCTACACCTTC